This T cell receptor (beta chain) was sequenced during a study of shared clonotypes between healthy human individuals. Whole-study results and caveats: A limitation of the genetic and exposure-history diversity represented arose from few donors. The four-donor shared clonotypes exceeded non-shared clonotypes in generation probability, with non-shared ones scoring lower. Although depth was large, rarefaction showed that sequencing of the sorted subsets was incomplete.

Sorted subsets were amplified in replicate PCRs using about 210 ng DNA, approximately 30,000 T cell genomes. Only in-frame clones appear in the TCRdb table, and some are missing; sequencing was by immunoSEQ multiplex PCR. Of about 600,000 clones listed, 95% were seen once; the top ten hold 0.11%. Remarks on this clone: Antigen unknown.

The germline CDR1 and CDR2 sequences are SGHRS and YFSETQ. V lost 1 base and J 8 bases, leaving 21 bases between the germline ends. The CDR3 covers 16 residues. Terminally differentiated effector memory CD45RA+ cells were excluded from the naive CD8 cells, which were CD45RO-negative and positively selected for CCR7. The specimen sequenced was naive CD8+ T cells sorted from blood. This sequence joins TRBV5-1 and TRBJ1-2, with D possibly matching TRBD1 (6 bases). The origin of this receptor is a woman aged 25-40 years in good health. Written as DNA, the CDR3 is TGCGCCAGCAGCTTGAGCCCCGGGACATCCCGAGGCGGCTACACCTTC. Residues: CASSLSPGTSRGGYTF. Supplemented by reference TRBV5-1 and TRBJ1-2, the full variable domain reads KAGVTQTPRYLIKTRGQQVTLSCSPISGHRSVSWYQQTPGQGLQFLFEYFSETQRNKGNFPGRFSGRQFSNSRSEMNVSTLELGDSALYLCASSLSPGTSRGGYTFGSGTRLTVV.